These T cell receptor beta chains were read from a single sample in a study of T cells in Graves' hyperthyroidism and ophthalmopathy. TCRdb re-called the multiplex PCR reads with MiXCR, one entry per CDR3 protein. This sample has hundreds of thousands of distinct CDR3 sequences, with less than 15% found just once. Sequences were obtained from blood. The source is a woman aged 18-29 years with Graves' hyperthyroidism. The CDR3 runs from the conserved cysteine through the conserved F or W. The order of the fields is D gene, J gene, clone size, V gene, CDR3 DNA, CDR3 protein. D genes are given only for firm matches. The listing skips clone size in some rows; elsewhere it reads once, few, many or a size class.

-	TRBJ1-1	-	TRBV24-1	TGTGCCACCAGTGATTCAGGTTTGGGGAACACTGAAGCTTTCTTT	CATSDSGLGNTEAFF
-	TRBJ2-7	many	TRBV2	TGTGCCAGCAGTGAACTCCTCGTCTACGAGCAGTACTTC	CASSELLVYEQYF
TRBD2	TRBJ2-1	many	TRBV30	TGTGCCTGGAGTGTACGCGGGAGAGGATCGGGCGGGCAGTTCTTC	CAWSVRGRGSGGQFF
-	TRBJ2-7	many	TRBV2	TGTGCCAGCAGGTCCTCTAACTCCTACGAGCAGTACTTC	CASRSSNSYEQYF
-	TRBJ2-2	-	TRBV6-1	TGTGCCAGCAGGGGCGGGTTCACCGGGGAGCTGTTTTTT	CASRGGFTGELFF
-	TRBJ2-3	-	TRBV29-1	TGCAGCGTTGAAGGGACCTCCCTCCGACCAGGGCGGAGGCTCACAGATACGCAGTATTTT	CSVEGTSLRPGRRLTDTQYF
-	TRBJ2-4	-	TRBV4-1	TGCGCCAGCAGCCAAGTGGGATTGGGCAAAAACATTCAGTACTTC	CASSQVGLGKNIQYF
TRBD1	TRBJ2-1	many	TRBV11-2	TGTGCCAGCAGTTTGACAGGGGGAAGAGGTAATGAGCAGTTCTTC	CASSLTGGRGNEQFF
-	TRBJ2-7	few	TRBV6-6	TGTGCCAGCAGTTACTCGGCAGGGACCTACGAGCAGTACTTC	CASSYSAGTYEQYF
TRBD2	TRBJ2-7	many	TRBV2	TGTGCCAGCAACAGGGTAGCGGGGTCCTACGAGCAGTACTTC	CASNRVAGSYEQYF
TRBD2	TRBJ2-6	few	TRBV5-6	TGTGCCAGCGCTCCGGGACTAGCATACTCTGGGGCCAACGTCCTGACTTTC	CASAPGLAYSGANVLTF
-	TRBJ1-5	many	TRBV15	TGTGCCACCAGCAGAGATGTGGGGAGCAATCAGCCCCAGCATTTT	CATSRDVGSNQPQHF
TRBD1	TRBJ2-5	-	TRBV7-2	TGTGCCAGCAGCATACAGGGGCCCGCCCGTTGGACCCAGTATTTC	CASSIQGPARWTQYF
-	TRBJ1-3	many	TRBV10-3	TGTGCCATCAGCTCAACCGTGGCTGGAAACACCATATATTTT	CAISSTVAGNTIYF
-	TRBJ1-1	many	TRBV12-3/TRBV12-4	TGTGCCAGCAGCTCGACCGGGGGGGGTCCTGAAGCTTTCTTT	CASSSTGGGPEAFF
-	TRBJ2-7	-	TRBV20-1	TGCAGTGCTAGAGATCCCCGGATGTCCAACTACGAGCAGTACTTC	CSARDPRMSNYEQYF
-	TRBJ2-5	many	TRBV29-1	TGCAGCGTTGTAGAGGGACAAGAGACCCAGTACTTC	CSVVEGQETQYF
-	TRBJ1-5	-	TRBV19	TGTGCCAGTAGTGCCTTCAATCAGCCCCAGCATTTT	CASSAFNQPQHF
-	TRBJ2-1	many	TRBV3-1	TGTGCCAGCAGCCAAGTCCATCATGAGCAGTTCTTC	CASSQVHHEQFF
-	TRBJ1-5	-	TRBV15	TGTGCCACCAGCAGAGATTCGGGGGGCAGCAATCAGCCCCAGCATTTT	CATSRDSGGSNQPQHF
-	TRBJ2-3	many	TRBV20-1	TGCAGTGCTGAAGAGTTAGATACGCAGTATTTT	CSAEELDTQYF
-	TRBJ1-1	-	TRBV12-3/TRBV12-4	TGTGCCAGCAGTTATCACCAGGGCCGGGCTGAAGCTTTCTTT	CASSYHQGRAEAFF
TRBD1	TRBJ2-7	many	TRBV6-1	TGTGCCAGCAGTGAAGGGGCAGGGGGACGATACGAGCAGTACTTC	CASSEGAGGRYEQYF
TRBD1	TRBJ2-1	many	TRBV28	TGTGCCAGCAGCTTCCCGGGACAGCCTGAGCAGTTCTTC	CASSFPGQPEQFF
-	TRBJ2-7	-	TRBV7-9	TGTGCCAGCAGCTCAAGCGGGTTAGCCTACGAGCAGTACTTC	CASSSSGLAYEQYF
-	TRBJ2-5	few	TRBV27	TGTGCCAGCAGTTCCGGCCCTGGGGGGAAAGAGACCCAGTACTTC	CASSSGPGGKETQYF
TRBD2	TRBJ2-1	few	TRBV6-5	TGTGCCAGCAGTTACGCAGCCGGGACTAGCGGGTCTAGCTCCTACAATGAGCAGTTCTTC	CASSYAAGTSGSSSYNEQFF
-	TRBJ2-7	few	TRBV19	TGTGCCAGTAGTATCTCCCTCGCATTCGCCTACGAGCAGTACTTC	CASSISLAFAYEQYF
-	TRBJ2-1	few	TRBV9	TGTGCCAGCAGCGTAGAGGGGGGAGGGCCTTTCAACAATGAGCAGTTCTTC	CASSVEGGGPFNNEQFF
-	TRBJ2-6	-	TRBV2	TGTGCCAGCAGTGGACAGTCTAGGGCCAACGTCCTGACTTTC	CASSGQSRANVLTF
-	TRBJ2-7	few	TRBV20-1	TGCAGTGCGCCTACAGGGACTAAAACCTACGAGCAGTACTTC	CSAPTGTKTYEQYF
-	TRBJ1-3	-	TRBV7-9	TGTGCCAGCAGCCCGGGGGTACCGGGAAACACCATATATTTT	CASSPGVPGNTIYF
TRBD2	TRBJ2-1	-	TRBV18	TGTGCCAGCTCACCACTTCGGGTTCAAGCGGGAGAGACCGCTCACAATGAGCAGTTCTTC	CASSPLRVQAGETAHNEQFF
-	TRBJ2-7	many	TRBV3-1	TGTGCCAGCAGCCAAGCCTACGAGCAGTACTTC	CASSQAYEQYF
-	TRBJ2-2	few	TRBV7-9	TGTGCCAGCAGCTCAAACTCTAACACCGGGGAGCTGTTTTTT	CASSSNSNTGELFF
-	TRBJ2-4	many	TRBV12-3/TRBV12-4	TGTGCCAGCAGTCGCCTGGGCCCAGAGGGGAACATTCAGTACTTC	CASSRLGPEGNIQYF
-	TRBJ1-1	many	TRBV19	TGTGCCACCCTTGACCGGGGGAACACTGAAGCTTTCTTT	CATLDRGNTEAFF
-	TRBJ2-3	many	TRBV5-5	TGTGCCAGCAGCCAGGGGACGGAGAGCACAGATACGCAGTATTTT	CASSQGTESTDTQYF
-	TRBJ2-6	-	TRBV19	TGTGCCAGTAGTTCGACAGAGGGCCTTAGGGTCCTGACTTTC	CASSSTEGLRVLTF
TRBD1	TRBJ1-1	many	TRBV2	TGTGCCAGCAACTTATTACAGGGGGTAAACACTGAAGCTTTCTTT	CASNLLQGVNTEAFF
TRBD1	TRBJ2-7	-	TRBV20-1	TGCAGTGCCCGAGACAGGGCCGGATACGAGCAGTACTTC	CSARDRAGYEQYF
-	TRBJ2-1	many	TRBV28	TGTGCCAGCAGTTTATGGTCCCCCTTAAAGCGGAATTCCTACAATGAGCAGTTCTTC	CASSLWSPLKRNSYNEQFF
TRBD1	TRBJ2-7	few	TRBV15	TGTGCCACCAGCAGGGACAGGGTCTACGAGCAGTACTTC	CATSRDRVYEQYF
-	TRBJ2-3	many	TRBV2	TGTGCCAGCAGTGAATGGGCAGGTTGGACAGATACGCAGTATTTT	CASSEWAGWTDTQYF
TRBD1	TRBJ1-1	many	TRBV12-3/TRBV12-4	TGTGCCAGCAGTTCGACAGGGGGCTATATAGCTTTCTTT	CASSSTGGYIAFF
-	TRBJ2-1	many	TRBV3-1	TGTGCCAGCAGCCAAGAGTATGAGCAGTTCTTC	CASSQEYEQFF
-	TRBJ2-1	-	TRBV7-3	TGTGCCAGCAGCTTAAGCCCCGGTAATGAGCAGTTCTTC	CASSLSPGNEQFF
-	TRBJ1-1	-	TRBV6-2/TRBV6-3	TGTGCCAGCACCGACGGGTCTTCTCGGGGGGGTGAAGCTTTCTTT	CASTDGSSRGGEAFF
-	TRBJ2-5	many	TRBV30	TGTGCCTGGAGAACAGGGCCAGAGACCCAGTACTTC	CAWRTGPETQYF
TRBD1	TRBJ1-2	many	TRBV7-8	TGTGCCAGCAGCAATCCCGGGACAGGTGGAGGCTACACCTTC	CASSNPGTGGGYTF
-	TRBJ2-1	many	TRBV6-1	TGTGCCAGCAGTGGTATGAGCGGAGATTCTAATGAGCAGTTCTTC	CASSGMSGDSNEQFF
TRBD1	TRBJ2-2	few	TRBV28	TGTGCCAGCAGTTTATGGAGCCAGGGGGTTTCCGGGGAGCTGTTTTTT	CASSLWSQGVSGELFF
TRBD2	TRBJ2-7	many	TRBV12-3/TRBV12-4	TGTGCCAGCAGTGCTTTTAGCGGGAGCTACGAGCAGTACTTC	CASSAFSGSYEQYF
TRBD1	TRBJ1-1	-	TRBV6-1	TGTGCCAGCAGACTCACCGGGACAGGGGCCCCGGAAGCTTTCTTT	CASRLTGTGAPEAFF